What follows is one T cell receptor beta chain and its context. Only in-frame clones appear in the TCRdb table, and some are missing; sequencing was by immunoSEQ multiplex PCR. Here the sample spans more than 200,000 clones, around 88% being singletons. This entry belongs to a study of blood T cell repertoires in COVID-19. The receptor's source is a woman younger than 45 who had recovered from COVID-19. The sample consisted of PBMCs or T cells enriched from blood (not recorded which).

The CDR3 is CASSVDFRVNTEAFF. The CDR3 DNA reads as TGTGCCAGCAGCGTAGACTTCAGGGTGAACACTGAAGCTTTCTTT. This chain links TRBV9 with TRBJ1-1; maybe TRBD1 (5 bases). The CDR3 loop spans 15 amino acids. Germline CDR1 and CDR2: SGDLS and YYNGEE. V lost 0 bases and J 0 bases, leaving 9 bases between the germline ends. Variable domain in full (rest from reference TRBV9 and TRBJ1-1): DSGVTQTPKHLITATGQRVTLRCSPRSGDLSVYWYQQSLDQGLQFLIQYYNGEERAKGNILERFSAQQFPDLHSELNLSSLELGDSALYFCASSVDFRVNTEAFFGQGTRLTVV.